The subject of this entry is one T cell receptor (beta chain). The antigen remains undetermined. The CDR3 is 15 residues long. Germline CDR1 is MGHRA and CDR2 is YSYEKL. Trimming pared 0 bases from V and 3 bases from J, leaving 11 bases between. The data belong to a study of blood T cells in healthy people across ages. Study-wide points: Age brought a roughly linear fall in TCR beta diversity measured per million T cells. Calculation of diversity from one million T cells yielded estimates considered to be underestimates.

Through a sample-barcoded 5' primer and a J-beta primer mix, a second PCR was run for about 6 to 11 cycles. TCRdb fed the 5' RACE reads into MiXCR, producing one record per CDR3 protein. The sample shows over 1.5 million distinct CDR3 sequences, about 50% of them seen only once. The sequence was obtained from a woman aged 40 to 50 in good health. The sample consisted of blood. The chain uses TRBV4-1 and TRBJ1-2, with a tentative D call TRBD1 (5 bases). Here the CDR3 DNA reads TGCGCCAGCAGCCAAGATCAGGGCTTCGACTATGGCTACACCTTC. This sequence encodes CASSQDQGFDYGYTF.